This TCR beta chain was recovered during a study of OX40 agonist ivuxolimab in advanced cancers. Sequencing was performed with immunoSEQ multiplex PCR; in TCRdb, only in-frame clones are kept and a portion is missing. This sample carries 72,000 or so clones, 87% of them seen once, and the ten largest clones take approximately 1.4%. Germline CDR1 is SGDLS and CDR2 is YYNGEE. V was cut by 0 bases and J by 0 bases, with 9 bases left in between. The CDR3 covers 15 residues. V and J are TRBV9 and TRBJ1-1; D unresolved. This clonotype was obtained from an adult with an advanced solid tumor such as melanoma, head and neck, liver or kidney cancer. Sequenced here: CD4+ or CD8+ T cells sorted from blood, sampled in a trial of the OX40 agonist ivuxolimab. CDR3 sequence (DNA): TGTGCCAGCAGCGTAGCCGGGAACTTGAACACTGAAGCTTTCTTT. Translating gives CASSVAGNLNTEAFF.